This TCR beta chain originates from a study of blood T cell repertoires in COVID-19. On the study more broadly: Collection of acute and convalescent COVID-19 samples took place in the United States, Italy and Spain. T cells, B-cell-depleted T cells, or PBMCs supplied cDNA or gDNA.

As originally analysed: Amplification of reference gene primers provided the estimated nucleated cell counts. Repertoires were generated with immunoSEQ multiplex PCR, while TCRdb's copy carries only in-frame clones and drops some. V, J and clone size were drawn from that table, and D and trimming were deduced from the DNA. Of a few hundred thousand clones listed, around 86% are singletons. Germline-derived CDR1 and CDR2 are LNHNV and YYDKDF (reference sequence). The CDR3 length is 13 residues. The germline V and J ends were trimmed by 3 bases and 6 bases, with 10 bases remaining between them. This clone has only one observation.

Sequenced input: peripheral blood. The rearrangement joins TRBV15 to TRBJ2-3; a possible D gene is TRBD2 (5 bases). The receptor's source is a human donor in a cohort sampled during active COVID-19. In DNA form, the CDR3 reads TGTGCCACCAGCAGCTTGGGAGCGGATACGCAGTATTTT. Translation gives CATSSLGADTQYF. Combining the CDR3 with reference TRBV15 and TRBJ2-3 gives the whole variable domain DAMVIQNPRYQVTQFGKPVTLSCSQTLNHNVMYWYQQKSSQAPKLLFHYYDKDFNNEADTPDNFQSRRPNTSFCFLDIRSPGLGDTAMYLCATSSLGADTQYFGPGTRLTVL.